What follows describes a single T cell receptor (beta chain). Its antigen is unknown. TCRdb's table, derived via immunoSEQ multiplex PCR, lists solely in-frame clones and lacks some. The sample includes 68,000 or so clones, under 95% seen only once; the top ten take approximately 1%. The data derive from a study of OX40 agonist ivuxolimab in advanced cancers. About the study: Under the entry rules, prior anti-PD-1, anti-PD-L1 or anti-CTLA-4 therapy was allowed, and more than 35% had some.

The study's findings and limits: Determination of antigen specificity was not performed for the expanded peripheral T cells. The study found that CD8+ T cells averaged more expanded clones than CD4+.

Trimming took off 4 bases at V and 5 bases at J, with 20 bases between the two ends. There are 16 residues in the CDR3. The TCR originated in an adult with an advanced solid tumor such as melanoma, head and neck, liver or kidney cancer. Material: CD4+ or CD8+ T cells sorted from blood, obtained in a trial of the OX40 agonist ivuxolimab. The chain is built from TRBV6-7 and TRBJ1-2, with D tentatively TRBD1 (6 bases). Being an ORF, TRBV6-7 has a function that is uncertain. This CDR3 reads CASSFRSGGADYGYTF. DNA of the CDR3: TGTGCCAGCAGTTTCCGCTCGGGGGGGGCGGATTATGGCTACACCTTC.